Below are 18 T cell receptor beta chains sequenced from a single sample in a study of cytomegalovirus exposure and HLA in healthy donors. PCR amplification relied on 60 Vbeta primers (plus 13 Jbeta primers). Measured with immunoSEQ multiplex PCR; TCRdb has only the in-frame clones, and not every one. This table holds about 170,000 clones, 73% found once. Material for sequencing was PBMCs. These receptors all come from a woman younger than 30 in good health and CMV-seropositive.

V is TRBV7-6 and J is TRBJ2-5, with D perhaps matching TRBD2 (7 bases). V lost 6 bases and J 5 bases, leaving 19 bases between the germline ends. The germline gives CDR1 SGHVS, CDR2 FNYEAQ. This CDR3 comprises 15 residues. CDR3 sequence reads: CASSRSGGGGETQYF. The CDR3 DNA follows: TGTGCCAGCAGTAGGAGTGGGGGGGGCGGGGAGACCCAGTACTTC. Complete variable domain (other parts from reference TRBV7-6 and TRBJ2-5): GAGVSQSPRYKVTKRGQDVALRCDPISGHVSLYWYRQALGQGPEFLTYFNYEAQQDKSGLPNDRFSAERPEGSISTLTIQRTEQRDSAMYRCASSRSGGGGETQYFGPGTRLLVL.

This clone was detected a few times. The chain links TRBV19 to TRBJ1-3; D not certain. CDR3 length: 16 residues. Germline-derived CDR1 and CDR2 are LNHDA and SQIVND (reference sequence). V lost 4 bases, J lost 2 bases, and 15 bases lay in between. CDR3 region: CASSTTLGGPGNTIYF. The CDR3, as DNA: TGTGCCAGTAGTACTACCTTGGGAGGGCCTGGAAACACCATATATTTT.

This chain links TRBV23-1 with TRBJ1-1, with 10 bases lining up with TRBD1. TRBV23-1 is identified as an open reading frame with a role that is uncertain. The ends lost 3 bases at V and 0 bases at J; junction bases unmatched: 22. The CDR3 covers 22 residues. CDR3 loop: CASSHPEPVPGQGWSMNTEAFF. Written as DNA, the CDR3 is TGCGCCAGCAGTCACCCCGAGCCGGTGCCGGGACAGGGGTGGTCAATGAACACTGAAGCTTTCTTT.

This clone appeared once. The chain employs TRBV4-1 and TRBJ2-7; D perhaps matches TRBD1 (5 bases). The length of the CDR3 is 18 residues. Deletions cut 0 bases from V and 2 bases from J, with 20 bases between. CDR1 is MGHRA and CDR2 is YSYEKL in the germline V gene. The DNA for the CDR3 is TGCGCCAGCAGCCAAGAGAGTTGGACCGGCAGGGCCACCTACGAGCAGTACTTC. Its translation: CASSQESWTGRATYEQYF.

This rearrangement joins TRBV9 to TRBJ2-5; the D is unclear. Per germline, CDR1 SGDLS and CDR2 YYNGEE. Trimming cost V 4 bases and J 1 base, with 8 bases left between them. CDR3 length: 13 residues. In DNA form, the CDR3 reads TGTGCCAGCAGCTCGCGACTCCAAGAGACCCAGTACTTC. Its protein product is CASSSRLQETQYF.

The chain links TRBV9 to TRBJ2-6, with D unclear. V lost 0 bases to trimming and J lost 3 bases, with 16 bases between them. Germline V gives CDR1 SGDLS, CDR2 YYNGEE. The CDR3 has 18 amino acids. As DNA, the CDR3 is TGTGCCAGCAGCGTAGCCAAAATGGCCTCAGGTGGGGCCAACGTCCTGACTTTC. This encodes CASSVAKMASGGANVLTF. Full variable domain (remainder filled in from reference TRBV9 and TRBJ2-6): DSGVTQTPKHLITATGQRVTLRCSPRSGDLSVYWYQQSLDQGLQFLIQYYNGEERAKGNILERFSAQQFPDLHSELNLSSLELGDSALYFCASSVAKMASGGANVLTFGAGSRLTVL.

The V gene is TRBV19, the J gene TRBJ1-1, with D possibly TRBD1 on 5 matching bases. The V end was cut by 7 bases, the J end by 6 bases, with 15 bases between. The CDR3 spans 13 residues. CDR1 is LNHDA, CDR2 SQIVND, per germline (reference sequence). The CDR3 loop is CASTLRGFAEAFF. CDR3 DNA: TGTGCCAGTACCCTACGGGGGTTCGCTGAAGCTTTCTTT.

V and J are TRBV13 and TRBJ2-3; the match to TRBD2 covers 9 bases. This CDR3 has 15 amino acids. J was trimmed by 1 base and V by 4 bases; bases with no gene match: 3. Germline V gene data show CDR1 as PRHDT and CDR2 as FYEKMQ (reference sequence). In DNA form, the CDR3 reads TGTGCCAGCAGCTCGCAGCGGGGGGGCACAGATACGCAGTATTTT. Translating gives CASSSQRGGTDTQYF.

The table lists this clone with a few counts. J is TRBJ1-3 and V is TRBV7-6, with a possible D match to TRBD1 (6 bases). This CDR3 comprises 16 residues. Germline CDR1 is SGHVS and CDR2 is FNYEAQ. Trimming stripped 1 base from V and 0 bases from J, with 10 bases between. In DNA, the CDR3 is TGTGCCAGCAGCTTAGACAGGGCGACCTCTGGAAACACCATATATTTT. Residues: CASSLDRATSGNTIYF.

The chain has TRBV2 and TRBJ2-5; 11 bases are a match to TRBD1. In germline, CDR1 is SNHLY, CDR2 FYNNEI. There are 14 residues in the CDR3. V lost 6 bases, J lost 4 bases, and 4 bases stayed unmatched. The CDR3 protein is CASRVGTGGETQYF. In nucleotides, the CDR3 is TGTGCCAGCAGGGTAGGGACAGGGGGAGAGACCCAGTACTTC.

The chain carries TRBV7-8 and TRBJ1-5; D remains unclear. CDR1 is SGHVS, CDR2 FQNEAQ, per germline. The ends were cut back, 4 bases at V and 3 bases at J, with 19 bases in the middle. The CDR3 consists of 17 residues. For the CDR3, the DNA is TGTGCCAGCAGCTCCGAGATGCGGGCCGCGGACAATCAGCCCCAGCATTTT. The encoded protein is CASSSEMRAADNQPQHF.

The rearrangement links TRBV5-4 to TRBJ2-7, with D unclear. The CDR3 runs to 14 residues. Germline V lookup: CDR1 SGHNT, CDR2 YYREEE (reference sequence). The V end was cut by 3 bases, the J end by 0 bases, with 10 bases between. As DNA, the CDR3 is TGTGCCAGCAGCTCACAGAAAAGCTCCTACGAGCAGTACTTC. It encodes CASSSQKSSYEQYF. Variable domain in full (rest from reference TRBV5-4 and TRBJ2-7): ETGVTQSPTHLIKTRGQQVTLRCSSQSGHNTVSWYQQALGQGPQFIFQYYREEENGRGNFPPRFSGLQFPNYSSELNVNALELDDSALYLCASSSQKSSYEQYFGPGTRLTVT.

This clone was picked up a small number of times. The chain joins TRBV5-6 to TRBJ2-7; 9 nucleotides align to TRBD1. After removal of 4 bases from V and 5 bases from J, the junction contained 7 bases not matched to a gene. Germline V gene lookup returns CDR1 SGHDT and CDR2 YYEEEE. CDR3 length: 14 residues. The CDR3 coding sequence is TGTGCCAGCAGCCCCGGGACAGGGCTCCACGAGCAGTACTTC. Encoded protein: CASSPGTGLHEQYF.

The chain uses TRBV4-3 and TRBJ2-7; maybe TRBD2 (6 bases). The CDR3 contains 15 residues. Germline CDR1 and CDR2: LGHNA and YSLEER. V lost 1 base and J lost 5, with 15 bases in between. CDR3 sequence reads: CASSQVVGGGHEQYF. Here the CDR3 DNA reads TGCGCCAGCAGCCAAGTGGTCGGGGGAGGCCACGAGCAGTACTTC.

V gene TRBV7-2 combines with J gene TRBJ1-1; no reliable D call. This CDR3 has 12 amino acids. Germline V gene sequence: CDR1 SGHTA, CDR2 FQGNSA. Trimming shortened V by 5 bases and J by 2 bases, and 6 bases separated the two germline ends. CDR3 in amino acids: CASSVINTEAFF. The CDR3, as DNA: TGTGCCAGCAGCGTAATCAACACTGAAGCTTTCTTT.

V gene TRBV13 combines with J gene TRBJ2-7; 8 bases line up with TRBD1. Germline V CDR1 and CDR2: PRHDT, FYEKMQ (reference sequence). The CDR3 extends over 13 amino acids. V lost 2 bases to trimming and J lost 5 bases; unmatched junction nucleotides: 2. For the CDR3, the DNA is TGTGCCAGCAGCTTAACCAGGGGGCACGAGCAGTACTTC. This translates into CASSLTRGHEQYF.

A word on this clone: Germline and junction disagree at one end, which may indicate a read error. The chain has TRBV7-9 and TRBJ1-2; D gene unclear. CDR3 length: 17 residues. CDR1 and CDR2 (germline): SEHNR, FQNEAQ (reference sequence). CDR3 protein: CSSSPTSVWASNYGYTF. CDR3 coding DNA: TGTTCCAGCAGCCCTACCTCTGTATGGGCCAGCAACTATGGCTACACCTTC.

The chain links TRBV5-1 to TRBJ1-1; TRBD1 matches at 10 bases. Germline V gene lookup returns CDR1 SGHRS and CDR2 YFSETQ. V dropped 1 base and J dropped 1; count of bases not matched to a gene: 1. This CDR3 region has 15 residues. The CDR3: CASSLWDRGNTEAFF. The CDR3 bases are TGCGCCAGCAGCTTGTGGGACAGGGGGAACACTGAAGCTTTCTTT. Looking up the rest from reference TRBV5-1 and TRBJ1-1 gives the full variable domain: KAGVTQTPRYLIKTRGQQVTLSCSPISGHRSVSWYQQTPGQGLQFLFEYFSETQRNKGNFPGRFSGRQFSNSRSEMNVSTLELGDSALYLCASSLWDRGNTEAFFGQGTRLTVV.